This T cell receptor (beta chain) derives from a study of shared clonotypes between healthy human individuals. This clone was seen only once. The assay was immunoSEQ multiplex PCR, and TCRdb's table has in-frame clones only and misses some. In the table there are 800,000 or so clones, 95% to 97% of which are singletons. The V gene's germline CDR1 is MNHNY and CDR2 SVGAGI (reference sequence). This CDR3 is built from 15 residues. V was clipped by 0 bases and J by 5 bases, with 13 bases between them. Naivety among CD8 cells was defined by CD45RO negativity and positive CCR7 selection, thereby excluding terminally differentiated effector memory CD45RA+ cells.

The sequence derives from a man younger than 45 in good health. The chain joins TRBV6-6 to TRBJ2-5; D unclear. Sequences were obtained from naive CD8+ T cells sorted from blood. The DNA of the CDR3 is TGTGCCAGCAGTTACTCCACCCCGGCCGGGGAGACCCAGTACTTC. This gives the protein CASSYSTPAGETQYF.